The source of this T cell receptor beta chain is a study of cytomegalovirus exposure and HLA in healthy donors. Germline V gene sequence: CDR1 SGHTS, CDR2 YDEGEE. V was cut by 6 bases and J by 4 bases, with 17 bases left in between. The CDR3 is made up of 15 amino acids. Study conclusions and caveats: The study flagged 150 to 200 TCR beta chains as cytomegalovirus-associated. When analyzed later, a missense DCLRE1C variant was found to be linked to TCR beta V- and J-gene trimming.

To note about this clone: Its target is not known.

PCR primers comprised 60 Vbeta and 13 Jbeta primers. Clones were read by immunoSEQ multiplex PCR, and TCRdb kept only the in-frame ones, dropping some. Here the sample spans approximately 220,000 clones, approximately 80% being singletons. This TCR came from a boy younger than 10 in good health and CMV-seronegative. The sample taken for sequencing was PBMCs. The gene calls are TRBV5-8 and TRBJ1-3, with D perhaps TRBD1 (5 bases). CDR3 in amino acids: CASNLQGGVGNTIYF. The CDR3 DNA sequence: TGTGCCAGCAACCTGCAAGGAGGGGTCGGAAACACCATATATTTT.